A single sample is the source of the 21 T cell receptor beta chains below, sequenced in a study of blood T cell repertoires in COVID-19. Sequenced by immunoSEQ multiplex PCR; TCRdb stores in-frame clones only, minus some. Of about 160,000 clones in the sample, around 80% were seen once. The sequenced sample was peripheral blood. All receptors come from a man aged 60 to 75 with acute or convalescent COVID-19.

The gene calls are TRBV9 and TRBJ1-6; D gene ambiguous. Trimming shortened V by 0 bases and J by 4 bases, and 8 bases separated the two germline ends. There are 15 residues in the CDR3. CDR1 and CDR2 (germline): SGDLS, YYNGEE. Here the CDR3 reads CASSVDGVYNSPLHF. In nucleotides, the CDR3 is TGTGCCAGCAGCGTAGACGGAGTTTATAATTCACCCCTCCACTTT.

The chain employs TRBV10-1 and TRBJ2-5; 8 bases agree with TRBD1. Germline V CDR1 and CDR2: WNHNN, SYGVQD (reference sequence). Trimming at V came to 9 bases and at J to 5 bases, leaving 11 bases not matched to a gene. The CDR3 extends over 14 amino acids. CDR3 in amino acids: CARGTGRNGETQYF. The CDR3 DNA reads as TGCGCCAGGGGGACAGGTCGGAACGGGGAGACCCAGTACTTC.

The chain joins TRBV2 to TRBJ1-6; TRBD1 agrees at 8 bases. Losses at the gene ends were 5 bases for V and 10 bases for J; bases not matched to a gene: 13. CDR3 size: 16 residues. In germline, CDR1 is SNHLY, CDR2 FYNNEI. This chain's CDR3 is CASSRTGSFSGSPLHF. The CDR3 nucleotides are TGTGCCAGCAGTAGGACAGGGAGCTTCTCAGGCTCACCCCTCCACTTT.

This clone was detected a few times. The chain joins TRBV5-4 to TRBJ1-1, with D possibly TRBD1 on 6 matching bases. This CDR3 spans 15 amino acids. Germline V gene lookup returns CDR1 SGHNT and CDR2 YYREEE (reference sequence). V lost 1 base and J lost 5, with 15 bases in between. The CDR3 sequence: CASSLSQGGGTEAFF. In DNA form, the CDR3 reads TGTGCCAGCAGCTTGTCCCAGGGAGGGGGGACTGAAGCTTTCTTT.

The chain links TRBV12-3 or TRBV12-4 to TRBJ1-1; D not certain. Trimming took off 3 bases at V and 6 bases at J, with 5 bases between the two ends. This CDR3 spans 11 amino acids. CDR3 region: CASSFNSEAFF. In DNA, the CDR3 is TGTGCCAGCAGTTTCAACTCTGAAGCTTTCTTT.

The chain couples TRBV7-8 to TRBJ2-1; D possibly corresponds to TRBD2 (6 bases). The CDR3 runs to 18 residues. CDR1 is SGHVS, CDR2 FQNEAQ, per germline. Trimming left V 5 bases short and J 2 bases short, with 22 bases between. The CDR3 bases are TGTGCCAGCAGCCCACGAATGATTGCTAGCGAGGCCTACAATGAGCAGTTCTTC. Translating gives CASSPRMIASEAYNEQFF.

The rearrangement uses TRBV9 and TRBJ2-7; D perhaps matches TRBD2 (5 bases). This CDR3 is 16 amino acids long. Looked up from germline, CDR1 is SGDLS and CDR2 is YYNGEE. V shed 0 bases and J shed 6 bases, with 19 bases lying between them. CDR3 protein: CASSVEGEGSFAEQYF. Here the CDR3 DNA reads TGTGCCAGCAGCGTAGAGGGCGAGGGCAGTTTCGCCGAGCAGTACTTC.

The rearrangement joins TRBV28 to TRBJ2-7; D is possibly TRBD1 (5 bases). Germline V gene data show CDR1 as MDHEN and CDR2 as SYDVKM. Trimming pared 5 bases from V and 1 base from J, leaving 9 bases between. The CDR3 is made up of 13 amino acids. The CDR3 region has the DNA TGTGCCAGCAGTCCGACAGAATCCTACGAGCAGTACTTC. Encoded protein: CASSPTESYEQYF. The complete variable domain, with remaining parts taken from reference TRBV28 and TRBJ2-7, reads DVKVTQSSRYLVKRTGEKVFLECVQDMDHENMFWYRQDPGLGLRLIYFSYDVKMKEKGDIPEGYSVSREKKERFSLILESASTNQTSMYLCASSPTESYEQYFGPGTRLTVT.

The chain joins TRBV4-1 to TRBJ1-5; D gene unclear. Germline values: CDR1 MGHRA, CDR2 YSYEKL. The CDR3 extends over 14 amino acids. Trimming cost V 3 bases and J 4 bases, with 10 bases left between them. In DNA, the CDR3 is TGCGCCAGCAGCCAGGCCCGAGGGAATCAGCCCCAGCATTTT. Translated, it gives CASSQARGNQPQHF.

This clone was seen a few times. The rearrangement uses TRBV6-5 and TRBJ1-2; 8 bases are a match to TRBD1. V lost 6 bases to trimming and J lost 2 bases; unmatched junction nucleotides: 5. This CDR3 has 14 amino acids. CDR1 is MNHEY, CDR2 SVGAGI, per germline. The CDR3: CASRPGTGNYGYTF. CDR3 DNA sequence: TGTGCCAGCAGACCCGGGACAGGCAACTATGGCTACACCTTC.

The chain links TRBV7-3 to TRBJ2-2, with 8 bases matching TRBD1. From germline, CDR1 is SGHTA and CDR2 FQGTGA. V was clipped by 4 bases and J by 6 bases; unmatched bases: 1. This CDR3 region has 13 residues. The CDR3 sequence: CASSSTGAGELFF. The CDR3, as DNA: TGTGCCAGCAGCTCGACAGGGGCCGGGGAGCTGTTTTTT.

The gene calls are TRBV18 and TRBJ2-7; D uncertain. The CDR3 is 13 residues long. V was trimmed by 1 base and J by 4 bases, leaving 8 bases between them. Germline lookup yields CDR1 KGHSH and CDR2 LQKENI. CDR3 bases: TGTGCCAGCTCACCACAGGCCGGGTACGAGCAGTACTTC. Protein product: CASSPQAGYEQYF.

V usage is TRBV4-2 and J usage is TRBJ2-7; no reliable D call. The CDR3 is 14 residues long. V shed 0 bases and J shed 2 bases, with 8 bases lying between them. Germline loops: CDR1 LGHNA, CDR2 YNFKEQ. In nucleotides, the CDR3 is TGTGCCAGCAGCCAAGAGGCACCTCCCTACGAGCAGTACTTC. As protein: CASSQEAPPYEQYF.

This sequence joins TRBV11-1 and TRBJ2-5, with 8 bases identical to TRBD1. The CDR3 is 16 residues long. V dropped 3 bases and J dropped 5; count of bases not matched to a gene: 11. CDR1 and CDR2 (germline): SGHAT, FQDESV (reference sequence). CDR3: CASSLDGQGIGETQYF. The CDR3 region has the DNA TGTGCCAGCAGCTTGGACGGACAGGGTATAGGGGAGACCCAGTACTTC.

This chain joins TRBV6-5 and TRBJ2-1; 10 nucleotides agree with TRBD2. The J segment lost 4 bases and the V segment lost 8 bases, leaving 5 bases of the junction unmatched. The germline gives CDR1 MNHEY, CDR2 SVGAGI. This CDR3 region has 14 residues. As DNA, the CDR3 is TGTGCCAGCTCCCCTAGCGGGGGTTACAATGAGCAGTTCTTC. It specifies CASSPSGGYNEQFF.

V and J are TRBV19 and TRBJ1-5; TRBD1 agrees at 9 bases. The germline gives CDR1 LNHDA, CDR2 SQIVND (reference sequence). With 5 bases clipped from V and 4 bases from J, the junction kept 6 bases outside the gene matches. The CDR3 runs 15 residues. The CDR3 protein is CASSAIQGANQPQHF. The CDR3 coding sequence is TGTGCCAGTAGTGCCATACAGGGGGCAAATCAGCCCCAGCATTTT.

The rearrangement links TRBV7-2 to TRBJ1-6; the D gene is possibly TRBD1 (6 bases). V lost 6 bases, J lost 7 bases, and 13 bases lay in between. The CDR3 has 14 residues. Germline lookup yields CDR1 SGHTA and CDR2 FQGNSA. The CDR3 loop is CASRPGDVNSPLHF. The DNA for the CDR3 is TGTGCCAGCAGACCAGGGGATGTGAATTCACCCCTCCACTTT.

The genes are TRBV5-8 and TRBJ2-3; D is perhaps TRBD1 (6 bases). V was pared by 5 bases and J by 0 bases, with 13 bases between. CDR1 is SGHTS and CDR2 is YDEGEE in the germline V gene. This CDR3 has 15 residues. The CDR3 is CASSHGQTSTDTQYF. CDR3 DNA: TGTGCCAGCAGTCACGGACAGACTAGCACAGATACGCAGTATTTT.

The chain carries TRBV30 and TRBJ1-1; 11 bases align to TRBD1. CDR1 and CDR2 (germline): GTSNPN, SVGIG (reference sequence). CDR3 length: 14 residues. V lost 3 bases to trimming and J lost 6 bases; unmatched junction nucleotides: 6. CDR3 nucleotide sequence: TGTGCCTGGAGCAAAGGACAGGGGGCCTCTGAAGCTTTCTTT. It is translated as CAWSKGQGASEAFF.

The V call is TRBV29-1, the J call TRBJ2-5; TRBD1 matches 8 bases. The ends lost 1 base at V and 5 bases at J; junction bases unmatched: 12. Germline loops: CDR1 SQVTM, CDR2 ANQGSEA. The CDR3 totals 16 residues. The CDR3 coding sequence is TGCAGCGTTGAAGTGGTTCAGGGGGCCATAGGGGAGACCCAGTACTTC. Its translation is CSVEVVQGAIGETQYF.

This clone was counted once. The rearrangement uses TRBV2 and TRBJ2-1; weak D call: TRBD2 (5 bases). Looked up from germline, CDR1 is SNHLY and CDR2 is FYNNEI. This CDR3 comprises 15 residues. Trimming left V 6 bases short and J 0 bases short, with 12 bases between. CDR3 nucleotide sequence: TGTGCCAGCAGGACGGGATCCAGCTCCTACAATGAGCAGTTCTTC. This codes for CASRTGSSSYNEQFF.